The 5 T cell receptor beta chains below were found in one sample sequenced in a study of blood T cell repertoires in COVID-19. Some clones are missing from TCRdb's copy, which holds only in-frame ones; the method was immunoSEQ multiplex PCR. Of about 150,000 clones listed, about 80% are singletons. Sequencing was done on a sample of peripheral blood. All receptors come from a human donor in a cohort sampled during active COVID-19.

The chain employs TRBV7-2 and TRBJ2-5, with TRBD2 matching over 7 bases. The CDR3 extends over 15 amino acids. V was clipped by 6 bases and J by 4 bases; unmatched bases: 11. The germline V gene encodes CDR1 SGHTA and CDR2 FQGNSA. CDR3 DNA sequence: TGTGCCAGCAGTCCGACTAGCTGGCGCGGAGAGACCCAGTACTTC. This sequence encodes CASSPTSWRGETQYF. The complete variable domain, with remaining parts taken from reference TRBV7-2 and TRBJ2-5, reads GAGVSQSPSNKVTEKGKDVELRCDPISGHTALYWYRQSLGQGLEFLIYFQGNSAPDKSGLPSDRFSAERTGGSVSTLTIQRTQQEDSAVYLCASSPTSWRGETQYFGPGTRLLVL.

This chain links TRBV11-3 with TRBJ2-1; TRBD2 matches 9 bases. The germline V gene has CDR1 SGHNT and CDR2 YENEEA. The CDR3 is 17 residues long. The V and J ends lost 3 bases and 7 bases, in that order; junction bases with no gene match: 13. The CDR3 sequence: CASSFSLAGAPRNEQFF. CDR3 DNA sequence: TGTGCCAGCAGCTTTTCTTTAGCGGGGGCGCCTCGGAATGAGCAGTTCTTC.

This chain connects TRBV6-2 or TRBV6-3 to TRBJ1-1; 8 nucleotides line up with TRBD1. Trimming cost V 4 bases and J 1 base; bases outside gene matches: 2. Germline CDR1 and CDR2: MNHEY and SVGEGT. There are 14 residues in the CDR3. CDR3 sequence reads: CASSSGQGNTEAFF. The CDR3 DNA reads TGTGCCAGCAGTTCCGGACAGGGGAACACTGAAGCTTTCTTT.

The chain uses TRBV18 and TRBJ1-2; TRBD1 matches 10 bases. The CDR3 extends over 14 amino acids. Germline values: CDR1 KGHSH, CDR2 LQKENI. J gave up 10 bases and V 2 bases, and 7 bases lay outside the gene matches. For the CDR3, the DNA is TGTGCCAGCTCACCAAATGGACAGGGGGTTTCCTACACCTTC. Translating it yields CASSPNGQGVSYTF. Together with reference TRBV18 and TRBJ1-2, the CDR3 gives the full variable domain: NAGVMQNPRHLVRRRGQEARLRCSPMKGHSHVYWYRQLPEEGLKFMVYLQKENIIDESGMPKERFSAEFPKEGPSILRIQQVVRGDSAAYFCASSPNGQGVSYTFGSGTRLTVV.

In this sample, this clone turned up once. The chain couples TRBV29-1 to TRBJ1-1; 7 bases map to TRBD1. Losses at the gene ends were 4 bases for V and 5 bases for J; bases not matched to a gene: 13. Germline V gene lookup returns CDR1 SQVTM and CDR2 ANQGSEA. The CDR3 has 15 amino acids. The CDR3 DNA sequence: TGCAGCGTTGGGGCGGTGGAGGGGGCGCAAACTGAAGCTTTCTTT. It encodes CSVGAVEGAQTEAFF.